The source of this TCR beta chain is a study of regulatory T cells in long-lasting Graves disease. Notes on the study in general: Accuracy may have suffered from the small sample size.

Time point: newly diagnosed GD, antithyroid drugs for less than 3 months. After RNA was extracted from PBMCs, the TCR library was made from it. Graves' disease diagnosis relied on American Thyroid Association guidelines. As concerns this clonotype: What it binds is unknown. A read error may explain this, as a much larger clone is one base away.

Library construction for TCR beta used iRepertoire HTBI primers and Arm-PCR of CDR3 regions. TCRdb used MiXCR to reprocess the multiplex PCR reads, holding one entry per CDR3 protein. The top ten clones hold around 37% of a sample with some 320,000 distinct CDR3 sequences, over 15% of them seen once. The CDR3 spans 12 residues. Between the trimmed V and J ends, which lost 7 bases and 8 bases, there was a span of 12 bases. Per the germline V gene, CDR1 is SGHVS and CDR2 is FNYEAQ. This receptor was obtained from a female donor with Graves disease. The specimen was peripheral blood mononuclear cells (PBMCs), collected at new diagnosis, from a patient treated with antithyroid drugs. The chain carries TRBV7-6 and TRBJ2-1; tentatively, D is TRBD2 (5 bases). CDR3 nucleotides: TGTGCCAGCATCTCCTTGCGGGATGAGCAGTTCTTC. It codes for CASISLRDEQFF.